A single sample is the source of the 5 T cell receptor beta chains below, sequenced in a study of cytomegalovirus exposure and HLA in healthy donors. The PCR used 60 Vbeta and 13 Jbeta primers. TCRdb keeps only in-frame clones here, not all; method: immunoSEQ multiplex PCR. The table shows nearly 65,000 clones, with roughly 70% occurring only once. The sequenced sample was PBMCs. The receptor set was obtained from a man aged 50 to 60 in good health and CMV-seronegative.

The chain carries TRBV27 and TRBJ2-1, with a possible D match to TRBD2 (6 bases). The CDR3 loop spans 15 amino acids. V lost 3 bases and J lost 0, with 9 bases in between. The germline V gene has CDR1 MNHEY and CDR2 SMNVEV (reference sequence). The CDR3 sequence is CASSFGGVSYNEQFF. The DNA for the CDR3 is TGTGCCAGCAGTTTCGGCGGGGTCTCCTACAATGAGCAGTTCTTC.

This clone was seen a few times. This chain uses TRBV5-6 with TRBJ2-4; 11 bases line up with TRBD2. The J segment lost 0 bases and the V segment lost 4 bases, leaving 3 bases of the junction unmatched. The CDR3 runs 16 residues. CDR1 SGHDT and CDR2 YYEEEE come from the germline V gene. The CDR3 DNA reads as TGTGCCAGCAGCCTTAGCGGGGGGGTAGCCAAAAACATTCAGTACTTC. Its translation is CASSLSGGVAKNIQYF.

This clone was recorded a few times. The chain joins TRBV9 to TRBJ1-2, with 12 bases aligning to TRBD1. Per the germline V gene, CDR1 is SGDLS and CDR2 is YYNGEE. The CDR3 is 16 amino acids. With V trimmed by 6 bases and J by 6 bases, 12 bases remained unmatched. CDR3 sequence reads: CASKGTGGFSFHGYTF. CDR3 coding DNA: TGTGCCAGCAAGGGGACAGGGGGCTTCAGTTTCCATGGCTACACCTTC.

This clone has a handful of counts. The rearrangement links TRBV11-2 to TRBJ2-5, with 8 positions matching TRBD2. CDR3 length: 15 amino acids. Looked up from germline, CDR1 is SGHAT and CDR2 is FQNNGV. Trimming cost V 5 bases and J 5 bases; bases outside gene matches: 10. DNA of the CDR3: TGTGCCAGCAGCCCTACGGGAGGGGCGAGTGAGACCCAGTACTTC. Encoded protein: CASSPTGGASETQYF.

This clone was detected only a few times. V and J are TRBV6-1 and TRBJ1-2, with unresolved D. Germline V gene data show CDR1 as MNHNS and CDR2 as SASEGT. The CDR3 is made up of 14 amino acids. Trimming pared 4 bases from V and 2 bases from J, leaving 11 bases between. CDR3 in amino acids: CASSVAGLNYGYTF. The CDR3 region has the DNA TGTGCCAGCAGTGTCGCGGGCCTCAACTATGGCTACACCTTC.